The 27 T cell receptor beta chains listed next were all sequenced from one sample in a study of control samples from healthy donors and cancer patients. TCRdb's copy holds only in-frame clones and misses some; the assay was immunoSEQ multiplex PCR. This sample has 110,000 to 150,000 clones, with more than 85% found just once. Input material: blood. These receptors came from a woman aged 25 to 45 in good health.

The table lists this clone with a count of one. The rearrangement joins TRBV30 to TRBJ1-5; TRBD1 might be the D (6 bases). Germline lookup yields CDR1 GTSNPN and CDR2 SVGIG (reference sequence). This CDR3 is built from 16 residues. The V end was cut by 0 bases, the J end by 6 bases, with 18 bases between. CDR3 loop: CAWSVGGTIGIQPQHF. The CDR3 coding sequence is TGTGCCTGGAGTGTAGGGGGGACGATAGGGATTCAGCCCCAGCATTTT. The complete variable domain, with remaining parts taken from reference TRBV30 and TRBJ1-5, reads SQTIHQWPATLVQPVGSPLSLECTVEGTSNPNLYWYRQAAGRGLQLLFYSVGIGQISSEVPQNLSASRPQDRQFILSSKKLLLSDSGFYLCAWSVGGTIGIQPQHFGDGTRLSIL.

This chain connects TRBV2 to TRBJ2-2; D remains ambiguous. Germline V gives CDR1 SNHLY, CDR2 FYNNEI. The CDR3 is made up of 13 amino acids. Trimming took 7 bases from V and 7 from J, leaving 13 bases between them. The DNA for the CDR3 is TGTGCCAGCAACGAAGGGCGTTTCGGGGAGCTGTTTTTT. Its translation is CASNEGRFGELFF.

The chain combines TRBV29-1 with TRBJ2-1, with D hard to call. V lost 2 bases and J lost 7, with 9 bases in between. This CDR3 is built from 12 residues. Per the germline V gene, CDR1 is SQVTM and CDR2 is ANQGSEA. The CDR3, as DNA: TGCAGCGTTGAACGGGTAAGAAATGAGCAGTTCTTC. It yields the protein CSVERVRNEQFF.

Only a few counts were recorded for this clone. The V gene is TRBV3-1 (or the pseudogene TRBV3-2), the J gene TRBJ1-2; maybe TRBD1 (6 bases). The CDR3 totals 15 residues. CDR1 LGHDT and CDR2 YNNKEL come from the germline V gene (reference sequence). The germline V and J ends were trimmed by 0 bases and 9 bases, with 17 bases remaining between them. The CDR3 bases are TGTGCCAGCAGCCAAGATCGGTCCAGGGGCAGGAGCTACACCTTC. It yields the protein CASSQDRSRGRSYTF.

There are a few counts of this clone. V and J are TRBV5-1 and TRBJ2-7; 9 bases align to TRBD2. Germline V CDR1 and CDR2: SGHRS, YFSETQ. The CDR3 contains 20 residues. After removal of 4 bases from V and 0 bases from J, the junction contained 20 bases not matched to a gene. This chain's CDR3 is CASSNLGLATLLRSSYEQYF. The CDR3 DNA follows: TGCGCCAGCAGCAACCTCGGACTAGCGACCCTCCTGAGGAGCTCCTACGAGCAGTACTTC.

The rearrangement links TRBV18 to TRBJ2-1; 7 bases are shared with TRBD2. The germline V gene has CDR1 KGHSH and CDR2 LQKENI. The CDR3 consists of 14 residues. The junction had 8 bases not matched to a gene; V was cut back by 3 bases and J by 9 bases. This CDR3 reads CASSPVSGGTEQFF. CDR3 DNA sequence: TGTGCCAGCTCACCCGTGTCGGGAGGCACTGAGCAGTTCTTC.

The chain combines TRBV4-2 with TRBJ2-7, with D maybe TRBD1 (6 bases). The CDR3 consists of 20 residues. Trimming left V 3 bases short and J 0 bases short, with 27 bases between. Germline loops: CDR1 LGHNA, CDR2 YNFKEQ. CDR3 nucleotide sequence: TGTGCCAGCAGCCAGGTGGGTCTTGGGACAACCACCCTAAGCTCCTACGAGCAGTACTTC. It specifies CASSQVGLGTTTLSSYEQYF.

V is TRBV3-1 (or the pseudogene TRBV3-2) and J is TRBJ2-2; 9 nucleotides match TRBD1. CDR1 and CDR2 from the germline V gene are LGHDT and YNNKEL (reference sequence). This CDR3 spans 15 amino acids. V gave up 4 bases and J gave up 4 bases; unmatched junction bases: 4. CDR3 sequence: CASSRRQGGTGELFF. The CDR3 region has the DNA TGTGCCAGCAGCCGCCGACAGGGGGGCACCGGGGAGCTGTTTTTT.

This rearrangement joins TRBV28 to TRBJ2-7; TRBD1 matches at 9 bases. The trim removed 8 bases at V and 3 bases at J, leaving 8 bases unmatched. CDR3 length equals 14 residues. Germline V gives CDR1 MDHEN, CDR2 SYDVKM. The CDR3 is CASGEDRGGYEQYF. Written as DNA, the CDR3 is TGTGCCAGCGGGGAGGACAGGGGAGGCTACGAGCAGTACTTC.

There are a few counts of this clone. The chain is built from TRBV11-2 and TRBJ2-2; 8 nucleotides agree with TRBD2. V shed 7 bases, J shed 9 bases, and the junction held 13 bases outside the gene matches. The CDR3 loop spans 15 amino acids. CDR1 is SGHAT and CDR2 is FQNNGV in the germline V gene. The CDR3 DNA reads as TGTGCCAGCACCAAGGCGGGAGGCCTTCAGAGGGAGCTGTTTTTT. Its translation: CASTKAGGLQRELFF.

The V and J genes are TRBV19 and TRBJ2-1; TRBD2 agrees at 10 bases. CDR1 LNHDA and CDR2 SQIVND come from the germline V gene (reference sequence). This CDR3 has 16 residues. V was pared by 4 bases and J by 2 bases, with 5 bases of the junction left unmatched. CDR3: CASSKSLAGAYNEQFF. DNA for the CDR3: TGTGCCAGTAGTAAGTCCCTAGCGGGAGCCTACAATGAGCAGTTCTTC.

V usage is TRBV21-1 and J usage is TRBJ2-7; the table's D call, TRBD1, was not checked against the DNA. TRBV21-1 is tagged as a pseudogene. CDR3 length equals 15 residues. CDR3 nucleotides: TGTGCCAGCAGCAAAGCTGACAGGGGGATGTACGAGCAGTACTTC. Translation: CASSKADRGMYEQYF.

The rearrangement links TRBV5-1 to TRBJ2-3; a weak D match, TRBD2 (6 bases). The CDR3 length is 16 residues. Germline lookup yields CDR1 SGHRS and CDR2 YFSETQ. V lost 4 bases and J 5 bases, leaving 20 bases between the germline ends. The CDR3 nucleotides read TGCGCCAGCAGCCCCGTCTCAGGAGGGCTAGGAGATACGCAGTATTTT. Translated: CASSPVSGGLGDTQYF.

This chain links TRBV7-3 with TRBJ1-2; 9 positions agree with TRBD1. CDR1 SGHTA and CDR2 FQGTGA come from the germline V gene. Unmatched junction bases numbered 3, after V lost 5 bases and J lost 5 bases. The CDR3 has 13 amino acids. The CDR3 is CASSLDRGYGYTF. CDR3 nucleotides: TGTGCCAGCAGCCTGGACAGGGGATATGGCTACACCTTC.

V is TRBV27 and J is TRBJ2-7, with 7 bases lining up with TRBD1. The V gene's germline CDR1 is MNHEY and CDR2 SMNVEV (reference sequence). This CDR3 comprises 14 residues. Unmatched junction bases numbered 12, after V lost 8 bases and J lost 5 bases. The CDR3 region is CASQNLGQVNEQYF. The CDR3 bases are TGTGCCAGCCAGAACCTCGGACAGGTCAACGAGCAGTACTTC.

This chain uses TRBV18 with TRBJ2-1; D not certain. CDR1 and CDR2 (germline): KGHSH, LQKENI. Deletions cut 2 bases from V and 3 bases from J, with 5 bases between. The CDR3 covers 13 residues. CDR3 sequence reads: CASSPDRYNEQFF. CDR3 bases: TGTGCCAGCTCACCAGACCGCTACAATGAGCAGTTCTTC.

The CDR3 spells CASTLDSGGYNEQFF. In DNA, the CDR3 is TGTGCCAGCACGCTAGATAGCGGGGGGTACAATGAGCAGTTCTTC. This rearrangement joins TRBV6-5 to TRBJ2-1; 10 positions match TRBD2. From germline, CDR1 is MNHEY and CDR2 SVGAGI. The CDR3 covers 15 residues. Unmatched junction bases numbered 7, after V lost 7 bases and J lost 4 bases.

The chain uses TRBV5-4 and TRBJ1-3; 8 bases are shared with TRBD1. The CDR3 extends over 14 amino acids. Germline V gene sequence: CDR1 SGHNT, CDR2 YYREEE (reference sequence). Trimming took 4 bases from V and 4 from J; bases not matched to a gene: 4. The CDR3 DNA reads TGTGCCAGCAGCGACAGGGGTACCGGAAACACCATATATTTT. Residues: CASSDRGTGNTIYF. Variable domain in full (rest from reference TRBV5-4 and TRBJ1-3): ETGVTQSPTHLIKTRGQQVTLRCSSQSGHNTVSWYQQALGQGPQFIFQYYREEENGRGNFPPRFSGLQFPNYSSELNVNALELDDSALYLCASSDRGTGNTIYFGEGSWLTVV.

This clone has only a few counts. The rearrangement joins TRBV28 to TRBJ2-1; the D gene could be TRBD1 or TRBD2 (6 bases each). The V gene lost 3 bases and the J gene lost 6 bases, with 15 bases spanning the gap. Germline V gene data show CDR1 as MDHEN and CDR2 as SYDVKM. The CDR3 spans 15 residues. The CDR3, as DNA: TGTGCCAGCAGTTTCGTAGGGGGGACGGTCAATGAGCAGTTCTTC. This gives the protein CASSFVGGTVNEQFF.

V usage is TRBV18 and J usage is TRBJ2-7; D gene ambiguous. CDR3 size: 15 residues. Germline-derived CDR1 and CDR2 are KGHSH and LQKENI. Trimming took 3 bases from V and 0 from J, leaving 12 bases between them. For the CDR3, the DNA is TGTGCCAGCTCACCTAGTCGGACGGACTCCTACGAGCAGTACTTC. Encoded protein: CASSPSRTDSYEQYF.

The V call is TRBV15, the J call TRBJ2-2; the D is unclear. V was clipped by 1 base and J by 4 bases, with 4 bases between them. Germline CDR1 and CDR2: LNHNV and YYDKDF (reference sequence). The CDR3 is 13 residues long. Here the CDR3 reads CATSRGITGELFF. In DNA, the CDR3 is TGTGCCACCAGCAGAGGTATCACCGGGGAGCTGTTTTTT.

The chain recombines TRBV6-1 with TRBJ1-1, with D maybe TRBD1 (5 bases). V lost 2 bases and J 0 bases, leaving 10 bases between the germline ends. The CDR3 contains 15 residues. Germline V gene lookup returns CDR1 MNHNS and CDR2 SASEGT. Written as DNA, the CDR3 is TGTGCCAGCAGTGAAACAGCAGGGATGAACACTGAAGCTTTCTTT. Translating gives CASSETAGMNTEAFF.

The CDR3 here is CASSYSRQGVLEQYF. The CDR3 DNA reads as TGTGCCAGCAGTTACTCCCGACAGGGGGTGTTGGAGCAGTACTTC. The chain joins TRBV6-5 to TRBJ2-7; 9 positions agree with TRBD1. This CDR3 has 15 residues. V was clipped by 0 bases and J by 7 bases; unmatched bases: 7. Germline V CDR1 and CDR2: MNHEY, SVGAGI.

J is TRBJ1-1 and V is TRBV5-1, with D uncertain. V gave up 0 bases and J gave up 5 bases, with 20 bases separating them. From germline, CDR1 is SGHRS and CDR2 YFSETQ. This CDR3 is 17 amino acids long. As DNA, the CDR3 is TGCGCCAGCAGCTTGGTTTTGTCCGTCGGGAGAAATACTGAAGCTTTCTTT. It yields the protein CASSLVLSVGRNTEAFF.

The chain uses TRBV19 and TRBJ2-3, with 10 nucleotides matching TRBD2. Germline CDR1 is LNHDA and CDR2 is SQIVND (reference sequence). V lost 3 bases, J lost 0 bases, and 3 bases stayed unmatched. CDR3 length equals 16 residues. The CDR3 DNA reads TGTGCCAGTAGTATCCGGACTAGCGGCAGCACAGATACGCAGTATTTT. Translated: CASSIRTSGSTDTQYF.

Remarks on this clone: This specimen includes other DNA sequences encoding the same CDR3. The V gene is TRBV11-2, the J gene TRBJ2-7, with a weak D call TRBD2 (5 bases). Germline V gene lookup returns CDR1 SGHAT and CDR2 FQNNGV. The ends were cut back, 3 bases at V and 4 bases at J, with 10 bases in the middle. The CDR3 runs to 13 residues. CDR3 protein: CASSFGLGYEQYF. The CDR3 coding sequence is TGTGCCAGCAGCTTCGGACTGGGATACGAGCAGTACTTC.

The chain employs TRBV11-3 and TRBJ1-1, with D uncertain. CDR1 is SGHNT and CDR2 is YENEEA in the germline V gene. Trimming removed 1 base at V and 1 base at J, with 7 bases between. The CDR3 loop spans 14 amino acids. CDR3 bases: TGTGCCAGCAGCTTAGCAGGAGAGAACACTGAAGCTTTCTTT. Residues: CASSLAGENTEAFF.